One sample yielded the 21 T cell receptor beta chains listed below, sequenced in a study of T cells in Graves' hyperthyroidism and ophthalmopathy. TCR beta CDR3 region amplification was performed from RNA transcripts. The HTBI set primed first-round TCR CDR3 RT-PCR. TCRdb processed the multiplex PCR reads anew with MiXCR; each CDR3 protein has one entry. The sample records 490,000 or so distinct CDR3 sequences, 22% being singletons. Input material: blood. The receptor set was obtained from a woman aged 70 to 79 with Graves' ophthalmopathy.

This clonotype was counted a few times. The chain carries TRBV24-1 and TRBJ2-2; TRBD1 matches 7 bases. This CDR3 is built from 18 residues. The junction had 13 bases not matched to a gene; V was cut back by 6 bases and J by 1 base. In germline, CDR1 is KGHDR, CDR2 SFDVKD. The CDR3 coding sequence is TGTGCCACCAGTCCCCCCCCAAGACAGGGCAGGAACACCGGGGAGCTGTTTTTT. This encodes CATSPPPRQGRNTGELFF.

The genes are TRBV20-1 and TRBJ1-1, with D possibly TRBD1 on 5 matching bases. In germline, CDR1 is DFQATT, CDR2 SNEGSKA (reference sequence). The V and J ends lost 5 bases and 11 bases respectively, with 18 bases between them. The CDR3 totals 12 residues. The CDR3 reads CSAFWGYPEAFF. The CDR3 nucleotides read TGCAGTGCTTTCTGGGGGTACCCGGAGGCTTTCTTT.

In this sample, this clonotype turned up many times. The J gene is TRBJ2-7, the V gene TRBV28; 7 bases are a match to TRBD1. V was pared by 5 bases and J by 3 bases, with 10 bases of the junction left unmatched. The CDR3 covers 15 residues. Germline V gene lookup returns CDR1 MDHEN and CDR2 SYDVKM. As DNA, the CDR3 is TGTGCCAGCAGTCCCCTCCGGACAGGTGTCTACGAGCAGTACTTC. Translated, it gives CASSPLRTGVYEQYF.

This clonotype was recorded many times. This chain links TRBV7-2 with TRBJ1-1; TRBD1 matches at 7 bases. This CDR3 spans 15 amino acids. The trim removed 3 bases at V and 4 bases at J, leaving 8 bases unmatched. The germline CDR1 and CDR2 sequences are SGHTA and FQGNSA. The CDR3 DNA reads TGTGCCAGCAGCTTTCAAGGGGGCGCGGGCACTGAAGCTTTCTTT. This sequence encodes CASSFQGGAGTEAFF.

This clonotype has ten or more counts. The CDR3 sequence: CASTREQYF. For the CDR3, the DNA is TGTGCCAGCACCCGCGAGCAGTACTTC. V gene TRBV6-1 combines with J gene TRBJ2-7; D unclear. Trimming stripped 7 bases from V and 6 bases from J, with 4 bases between. The germline gives CDR1 MNHNS, CDR2 SASEGT. CDR3 length: 9 residues.

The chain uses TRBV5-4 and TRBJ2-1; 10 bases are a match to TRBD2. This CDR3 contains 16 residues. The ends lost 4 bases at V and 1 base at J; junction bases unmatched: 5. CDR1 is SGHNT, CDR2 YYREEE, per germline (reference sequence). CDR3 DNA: TGTGCCAGCAGCCCAGCGGGAGGGGGGTCCTACAATGAGCAGTTCTTC. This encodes CASSPAGGGSYNEQFF.

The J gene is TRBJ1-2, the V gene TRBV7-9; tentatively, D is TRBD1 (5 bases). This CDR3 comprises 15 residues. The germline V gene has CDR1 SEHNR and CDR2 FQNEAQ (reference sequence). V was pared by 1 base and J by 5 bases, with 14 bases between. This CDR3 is CASSLDPGDLYGYTF. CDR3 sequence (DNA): TGTGCCAGCAGCTTAGATCCCGGGGACCTGTATGGCTACACCTTC.

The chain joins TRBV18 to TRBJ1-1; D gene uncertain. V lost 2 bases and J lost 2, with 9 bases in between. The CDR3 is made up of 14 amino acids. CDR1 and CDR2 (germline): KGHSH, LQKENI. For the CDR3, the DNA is TGTGCCAGCTCACCAAATAGACAAAACACTGAAGCTTTCTTT. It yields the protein CASSPNRQNTEAFF. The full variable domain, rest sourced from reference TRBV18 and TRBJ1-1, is NAGVMQNPRHLVRRRGQEARLRCSPMKGHSHVYWYRQLPEEGLKFMVYLQKENIIDESGMPKERFSAEFPKEGPSILRIQQVVRGDSAAYFCASSPNRQNTEAFFGQGTRLTVV.

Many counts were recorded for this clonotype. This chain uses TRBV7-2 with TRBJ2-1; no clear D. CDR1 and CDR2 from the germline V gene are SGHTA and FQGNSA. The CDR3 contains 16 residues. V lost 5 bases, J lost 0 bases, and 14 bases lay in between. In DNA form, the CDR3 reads TGTGCCAGCAGCCATCCAGGTCGCGGCTCCTACAATGAGCAGTTCTTC. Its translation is CASSHPGRGSYNEQFF.

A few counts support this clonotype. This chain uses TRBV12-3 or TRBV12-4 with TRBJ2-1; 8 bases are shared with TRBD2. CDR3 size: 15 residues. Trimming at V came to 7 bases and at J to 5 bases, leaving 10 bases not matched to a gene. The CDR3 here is CASTRGGSVNNEQFF. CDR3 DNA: TGTGCCAGCACCCGCGGGGGGAGTGTCAACAATGAGCAGTTCTTC.

The CDR3 DNA sequence: TGTGCCAGCAGTTTAGGACAGGGGTTTATGAACACTGAAGCTTTCTTT. Protein sequence: CASSLGQGFMNTEAFF. The chain links TRBV12-3 or TRBV12-4 to TRBJ1-1, with 8 bases matching TRBD1. The CDR3 length is 16 residues. Trimming cost V 1 base and J 0 bases; bases outside gene matches: 4.

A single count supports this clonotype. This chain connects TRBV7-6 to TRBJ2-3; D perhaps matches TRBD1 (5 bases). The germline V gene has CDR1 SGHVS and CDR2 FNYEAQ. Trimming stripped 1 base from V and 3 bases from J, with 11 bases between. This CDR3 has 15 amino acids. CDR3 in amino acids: CASSLVGAATDTQYF. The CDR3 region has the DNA TGTGCCAGCAGCTTAGTAGGGGCAGCGACAGATACGCAGTATTTT.

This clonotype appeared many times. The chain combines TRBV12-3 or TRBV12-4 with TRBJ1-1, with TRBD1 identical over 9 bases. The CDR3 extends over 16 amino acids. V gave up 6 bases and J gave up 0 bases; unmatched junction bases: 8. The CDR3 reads CASSPGTGPLNTEAFF. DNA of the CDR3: TGTGCCAGCAGCCCAGGGACAGGGCCTTTGAACACTGAAGCTTTCTTT.

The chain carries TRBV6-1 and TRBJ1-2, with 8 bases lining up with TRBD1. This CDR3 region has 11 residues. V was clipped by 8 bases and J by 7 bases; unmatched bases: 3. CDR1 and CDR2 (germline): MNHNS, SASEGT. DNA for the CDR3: TGTGCCAGCGGGACAGGTTCTGGCTACACCTTC. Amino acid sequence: CASGTGSGYTF.

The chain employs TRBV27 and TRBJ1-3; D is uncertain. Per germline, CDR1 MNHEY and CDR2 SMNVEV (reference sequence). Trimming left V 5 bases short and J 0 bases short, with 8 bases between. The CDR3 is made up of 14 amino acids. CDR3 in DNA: TGTGCCAGCAGTGACACCTTCTCTGGAAACACCATATATTTT. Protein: CASSDTFSGNTIYF.

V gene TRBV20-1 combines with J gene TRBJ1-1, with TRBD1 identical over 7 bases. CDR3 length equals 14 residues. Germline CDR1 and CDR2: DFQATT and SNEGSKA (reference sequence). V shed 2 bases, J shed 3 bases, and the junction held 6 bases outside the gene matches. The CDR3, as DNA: TGCAGTGCTAGACAGACAGGGCGGGACACTGAAGCTTTCTTT. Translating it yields CSARQTGRDTEAFF.

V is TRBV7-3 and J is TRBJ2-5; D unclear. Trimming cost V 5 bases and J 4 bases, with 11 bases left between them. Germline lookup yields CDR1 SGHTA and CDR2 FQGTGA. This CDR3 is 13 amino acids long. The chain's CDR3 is CASSPTPRETQYF. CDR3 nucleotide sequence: TGTGCCAGCAGCCCAACTCCGCGAGAGACCCAGTACTTC.

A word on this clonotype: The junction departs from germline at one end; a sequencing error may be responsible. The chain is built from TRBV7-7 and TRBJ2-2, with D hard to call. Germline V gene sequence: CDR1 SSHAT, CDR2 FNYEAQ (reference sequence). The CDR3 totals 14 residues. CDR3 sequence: CASSLVGLAGELFF. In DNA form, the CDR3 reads TGTGCTAGCAGCTTGGTTGGGTTGGCCGGGGAGCTGTTTTTT.

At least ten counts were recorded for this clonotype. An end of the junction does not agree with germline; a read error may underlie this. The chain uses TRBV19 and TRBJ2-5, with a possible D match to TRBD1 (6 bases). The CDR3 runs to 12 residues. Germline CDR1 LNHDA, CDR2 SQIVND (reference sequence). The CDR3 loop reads CASSIGGETQYF. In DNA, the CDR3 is TGTGCCAGCAGTATAGGGGGAGAGACCCAGTACTTC.

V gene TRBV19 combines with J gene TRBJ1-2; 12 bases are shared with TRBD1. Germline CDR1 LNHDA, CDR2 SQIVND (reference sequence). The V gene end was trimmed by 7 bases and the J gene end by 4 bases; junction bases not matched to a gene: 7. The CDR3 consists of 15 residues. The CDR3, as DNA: TGTGCCAGTAACCCGGGACAGGGGGCTACCTATGGCTACACCTTC. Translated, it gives CASNPGQGATYGYTF.

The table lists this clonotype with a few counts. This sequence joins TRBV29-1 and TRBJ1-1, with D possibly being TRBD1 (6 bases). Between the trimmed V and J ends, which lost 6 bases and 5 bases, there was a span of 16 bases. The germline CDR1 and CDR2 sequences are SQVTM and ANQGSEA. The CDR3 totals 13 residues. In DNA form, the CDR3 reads TGCAGCGTCTCGACAGGTCCGAGGACTGAAGCTTTCTTT. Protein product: CSVSTGPRTEAFF. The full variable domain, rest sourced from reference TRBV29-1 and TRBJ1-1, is SAVISQKPSRDICQRGTSLTIQCQVDSQVTMMFWYRQQPGQSLTLIATANQGSEATYESGFVIDKFPISRPNLTFSTLTVSNMSPEDSSIYLCSVSTGPRTEAFFGQGTRLTVV.